The rows below give T cell receptor beta chains drawn from one sample of a study of T cells in Graves' hyperthyroidism and ophthalmopathy. TCRdb reanalysed the multiplex PCR reads using MiXCR and keeps one entry per CDR3 protein. Of approximately 420,000 distinct CDR3 sequences listed, about 15% are singletons. The sample was blood. These receptors were obtained from a woman aged 25 to 39 with Graves' hyperthyroidism. The CDR3 runs from the conserved cysteine through the conserved F or W. D genes are given only for firm matches. Part of the rows lack a size; the others show once, few, many or a class for expanded clones.

. TRBJ2-1 many TRBV3-1 CASSPRGGSEQFF TGTGCCAGCAGCCCCAGAGGGGGAAGTGAGCAGTTCTTC
. TRBJ1-5 many TRBV30 CAWKSRGLDNQPQHF TGTGCCTGGAAATCTCGGGGGTTGGACAATCAGCCCCAGCATTTT
. TRBJ1-1 few TRBV29-1 CSVVTGGRSEAFF TGCAGCGTTGTTACAGGAGGTAGATCTGAAGCTTTCTTT
TRBD1 TRBJ2-5 many TRBV2 CASSHETGIQETQYF TGTGCCAGCTCCCATGAGACAGGGATCCAAGAGACCCAGTACTTC
. TRBJ1-1 . TRBV5-1 CASSLGGTSGRETEAFF TGCGCCAGCAGCTTGGGTGGGACCTCAGGGAGGGAAACTGAAGCTTTCTTT
. TRBJ1-5 many TRBV2 CASSDDSNQPQHF TGTGCCAGCAGCGACGATAGCAATCAGCCCCAGCATTTT
TRBD2 TRBJ2-1 . TRBV9 CASSVEGTSGHEQFF TGTGCCAGCAGCGTAGAAGGGACTAGCGGACATGAGCAGTTCTTC
. TRBJ1-3 few TRBV7-9 CASSNLQGQGGDTIYF TGTGCCAGCAGCAACTTACAGGGACAAGGAGGAGACACCATATATTTT
. TRBJ2-5 few TRBV18 CASSPGERETQYF TGTGCCAGCTCACCAGGGGAGCGAGAGACCCAGTACTTC
. TRBJ2-1 many TRBV3-1 CASSQTSSSYNEQFF TGTGCCAGCAGCCAGACCTCCAGCTCCTACAATGAGCAGTTCTTC
. TRBJ1-5 . TRBV7-9 CASSLIGGNQPQHF TGTGCCAGCAGTCTTATAGGTGGCAATCAGCCCCAGCATTTT
. TRBJ1-2 many TRBV30 CAWSVQGLSGYTF TGTGCCTGGAGTGTACAGGGCCTAAGTGGCTACACCTTC
. TRBJ2-2 many TRBV7-3 CASSPSHRSSGELFF TGTGCCAGCAGCCCCTCCCACCGATCATCCGGGGAGCTGTTTTTT
TRBD2 TRBJ2-2 many TRBV7-2 CASSLGLAGTGELFF TGTGCCAGCAGCTTAGGACTAGCGGGAACCGGGGAGCTGTTTTTT
TRBD2 TRBJ2-7 . TRBV29-1 CSVEDRLAGDNEQYF TGCAGCGTTGAAGACCGACTAGCGGGAGACAACGAGCAGTACTTC
TRBD1 TRBJ2-2 many TRBV18 CASSPGQASTGELFF TGTGCCAGCTCACCGGGACAGGCGAGCACCGGGGAGCTGTTTTTT
. TRBJ2-7 many TRBV25-1 CASSFRQDSDEQYF TGTGCCAGCAGTTTTAGGCAGGATAGCGACGAGCAGTACTTC
. TRBJ1-2 many TRBV20-1 CSSGAGYTF TGCAGCTCCGGCGCTGGCTACACCTTC
TRBD1 TRBJ2-7 few TRBV7-9 CASSSSPGTAIYGQYF TGTGCCAGCAGCTCATCCCCCGGGACAGCCATTTATGGGCAGTACTTC
. TRBJ1-5 . TRBV20-1 CSASPRGQPQHF TGCAGTGCTAGTCCAAGGGGCCAGCCCCAGCATTTT
TRBD1 TRBJ2-7 many TRBV5-1 CASSNSTGGFYEQYF TGCGCCAGCAGCAATTCGACAGGGGGGTTCTACGAGCAGTACTTC
TRBD2 TRBJ2-1 . TRBV20-1 CSARDRVLAGEPSYNEQFF TGCAGTGCTAGAGATAGAGTGCTAGCGGGAGAGCCCTCCTACAATGAGCAGTTCTTC
TRBD1 TRBJ2-2 . TRBV19 CASSIPGGTGELFF TGTGCCAGTAGTATTCCAGGGGGAACCGGGGAGCTGTTTTTT
TRBD2 TRBJ2-1 many TRBV30 CAWSVLSGSEKEQFF TGTGCCTGGAGTGTACTAAGCGGGAGTGAGAAAGAGCAGTTCTTC
. TRBJ2-1 few TRBV27 CASSSPMRNEQFF TGTGCCAGCAGTTCCCCGATGAGGAATGAGCAGTTCTTC
TRBD2 TRBJ2-5 . TRBV2 CASSEAGLAGDPSYQETQYF TGTGCCAGCAGTGAAGCAGGATTAGCGGGAGATCCCTCGTACCAAGAGACCCAGTACTTC
. TRBJ2-7 few TRBV27 CASSLFQDLSSYEQYF TGTGCCAGCAGTTTATTCCAGGACCTTAGCTCCTACGAGCAGTACTTC
TRBD1 TRBJ2-7 few TRBV10-3 CAIKWTGGDYEQYF TGTGCCATCAAGTGGACAGGGGGGGACTACGAGCAGTACTTC
TRBD2 TRBJ2-3 . TRBV6-1 CASSYASGRWSGTDTQYF TGTGCCAGCAGTTATGCTAGCGGGAGGTGGTCTGGCACAGATACGCAGTATTTT
TRBD1 TRBJ1-2 few TRBV27 CASSPHLDRGLVYTF TGTGCCAGCAGTCCACACCTGGACAGGGGGCTCGTCTACACCTTC
TRBD2 TRBJ2-1 few TRBV7-6 CASSFTSGGPYNEQFF TGTGCCAGCAGCTTTACTAGCGGGGGTCCCTACAATGAGCAGTTCTTC
TRBD1 TRBJ2-7 . TRBV6-1 CASSPGQGVYYKQYF TGTGCCAGCAGCCCCGGACAGGGAGTATACTACAAGCAGTACTTC
TRBD1 TRBJ2-3 many TRBV20-1 CSAEGDRALDTQYF TGCAGTGCCGAGGGAGACAGGGCCTTAGATACGCAGTATTTT
TRBD2 TRBJ2-7 few TRBV9 CASSKGGGDIEQYF TGTGCCAGCAGCAAAGGCGGGGGGGACATAGAGCAGTACTTC
. TRBJ2-7 . TRBV4-1 CASSQNGNYEQYF TGCGCCAGCAGCCAAAACGGTAATTACGAGCAGTACTTC
. TRBJ2-2 . TRBV9 CASSVGTEITGELFF TGTGCCAGCAGCGTAGGGACAGAGATCACCGGGGAGCTGTTTTTT
. TRBJ2-7 . TRBV27 CASSLSGRVVYEQYF TGTGCCAGCAGTTTATCGGGCAGGGTAGTGTACGAGCAGTACTTC
. TRBJ1-4 few TRBV6-1 CASRLPGSNEKLFF TGTGCCAGCAGACTACCAGGGTCTAATGAAAAACTGTTTTTT
TRBD2 TRBJ2-7 few TRBV20-1 CSARDPSGSSYEQYF TGCAGTGCTAGAGATCCTAGCGGGAGCTCCTACGAGCAGTACTTC
. TRBJ2-1 many TRBV28 CASSLPPGASYNEQFF TGTGCCAGCAGTTTACCCCCGGGGGCGTCCTACAATGAGCAGTTCTTC
TRBD1 TRBJ1-2 . TRBV5-1 CASRGTGRHWDGYTF TGCGCCAGCAGGGGGACAGGGAGGCACTGGGATGGCTACACCTTC
TRBD1 TRBJ1-5 many TRBV5-1 CASSPRKDREYSNQPQHF TGCGCCAGCAGCCCGAGAAAGGACAGGGAGTATAGCAATCAGCCCCAGCATTTT
TRBD1 TRBJ2-7 many TRBV11-2 CASSSLTGTASYEQYF TGTGCCAGCAGCTCGCTCACCGGGACAGCGTCCTACGAGCAGTACTTC
. TRBJ1-5 . TRBV6-1 CASSPLGGLDQPQHF TGTGCCAGCAGTCCCCTCGGAGGGCTCGATCAGCCCCAGCATTTT